The T cell receptor (beta chain) under discussion was sequenced for a study of read filtering for tumor transcriptome and immune sequencing. The germline V gene has CDR1 DFQATT and CDR2 SNEGSKA (reference sequence). The trim removed 3 bases at V and 6 bases at J, leaving 15 bases unmatched. CDR3 size: 16 residues. This clonotype was found many times. From approximately 400 ng of RNA, a library with molecular barcoded alpha/delta and beta/gamma adaptors was made. From the reads, TCRdb called clonotypes with MiXCR, one entry per CDR3 protein. Among nearly 60,000 distinct CDR3 sequences listed, around an eighth were seen once.

This chain uses TRBV20-1 with TRBJ2-7; 9 positions match TRBD2. This receptor was identified in a donor aged 40 or over with multiple myeloma. Sequenced input: a population of CD138-negative cells sorted from bone marrow. In nucleotides, the CDR3 is TGCAGTGCTAGTTGGCGGGGGGGAAACTTTGACTTCGAGCAGTACTTC. Its protein is CSASWRGGNFDFEQYF.